These T cell receptor beta chains were read from a single sample in a study of T cells after yellow fever vaccination. MiXCR, run by TCRdb on the 5' RACE reads, gives a single entry per CDR3 protein. The repertoire holds some 260,000 distinct CDR3 sequences, with about 5.2% as singletons. The source was CD4+ T cells sorted from PBMCs, collected on the day of the yellow fever booster vaccination. The origin of the receptors is a man aged 18-30 years who received the YFV17D yellow fever vaccine. Both conserved end residues are part of each CDR3. A D gene is named only where the DNA matches it firmly. Clone size is stated in some rows and not others, as once, few, many or a class when expanded.

CDR3 | DNA | V | D | size | J
CSVRDRVTEAFF | TGCAGTGTACGGGACAGGGTCACTGAAGCTTTCTTT | TRBV20-1 | TRBD1 | many | TRBJ1-1
CASSLQGGNYGYTF | TGCGCCAGCAGCTTGCAGGGGGGTAACTATGGCTACACCTTC | TRBV5-1 | TRBD1 | few | TRBJ1-2
CASSRDYGAKNIQYF | TGTGCCAGCAGCAGGGACTACGGGGCCAAAAACATTCAGTACTTC | TRBV7-2 | TRBD2 | medium-sized | TRBJ2-4
CASRSGTGTYGYTF | TGTGCCAGCAGATCAGGGACAGGGACCTATGGCTACACCTTC | TRBV28 | TRBD1 | few | TRBJ1-2
CASSQENNQPQHF | TGTGCCAGCAGCCAAGAGAACAATCAGCCCCAGCATTTT | TRBV3-1 | . | few | TRBJ1-5
CSARGTGGFSYEQYF | TGCAGTGCTAGAGGGACAGGGGGTTTCTCCTACGAGCAGTACTTC | TRBV20-1 | TRBD1 | . | TRBJ2-7
CASSAGQGRTQYF | TGCGCCAGCAGCGCGGGTCAGGGACGGACCCAGTACTTC | TRBV5-1 | . | . | TRBJ2-5
CASRPTGPTGNTIYF | TGTGCCAGTAGGCCGACAGGACCGACTGGAAACACCATATATTTT | TRBV19 | . | . | TRBJ1-3
CASSQVGGSINEQFF | TGCGCCAGCAGCCAAGTTGGGGGGAGTATCAATGAGCAGTTCTTC | TRBV4-1 | . | . | TRBJ2-1
CASSLRDPRDSPLHF | TGTGCCAGCAGCCTTCGGGACCCTAGGGACTCACCCCTCCACTTT | TRBV12-3/TRBV12-4 | . | many | TRBJ1-6
CSAVWGTEAFF | TGCAGTGCGGTATGGGGCACTGAAGCTTTCTTT | TRBV20-1 | . | once | TRBJ1-1
CASSSTSGASTDTQYF | TGTGCCAGCAGCTCTACTAGCGGGGCAAGCACAGATACGCAGTATTTT | TRBV6-6 | TRBD2 | . | TRBJ2-3
CASSQGYTGELFF | TGTGCCAGCTCACAGGGCTACACCGGGGAGCTGTTTTTT | TRBV2 | . | few | TRBJ2-2
CASSYWDRGNEQFF | TGTGCCAGCAGTTACTGGGACAGGGGCAATGAGCAGTTCTTC | TRBV12-3/TRBV12-4 | TRBD1 | few | TRBJ2-1
CASSLNGATNEKLFF | TGTGCCAGCAGCTTAAACGGGGCAACTAATGAAAAACTGTTTTTT | TRBV7-2 | . | many | TRBJ1-4
CAVGGVRETQYF | TGTGCCGTCGGGGGTGTCAGGGAGACCCAGTACTTC | TRBV5-4 | . | few | TRBJ2-5
CASSPRQPYNEQFF | TGTGCCAGCAGCCCGAGACAGCCCTACAATGAGCAGTTCTTC | TRBV6-5 | . | few | TRBJ2-1
CASGLGQSRQYF | TGTGCTAGTGGTCTCGGACAGTCTCGGCAGTACTTC | TRBV12-5 | . | . | TRBJ2-7
CASSLVAGVGQFF | TGTGCCAGCAGTTTGGTAGCGGGGGTGGGGCAGTTCTTC | TRBV12-3/TRBV12-4 | TRBD2 | many | TRBJ2-1
CASSFEGRPARAFF | TGTGCCAGCAGTTTTGAGGGCAGACCTGCTCGGGCTTTCTTT | TRBV12-3/TRBV12-4 | . | . | TRBJ1-1
CASSHLTGERANVLTF | TGCGCCAGCAGTCACCTAACAGGAGAAAGGGCCAACGTCCTGACTTTC | TRBV23-1 | . | few | TRBJ2-6
CASSLAGGGLYGYTF | TGTGCCAGCAGCTTAGCGGGTGGGGGACTCTATGGCTACACCTTC | TRBV7-9 | . | few | TRBJ1-2
CATSRGPPLVSGELFF | TGTGCCACCAGCAGAGGACCCCCGCTAGTCTCTGGGGAGCTGTTTTTT | TRBV15 | . | few | TRBJ2-2
CASSGPTGTSYEQYF | TGTGCCAGCAGTGGCCCGACAGGGACTTCTTACGAGCAGTACTTC | TRBV25-1 | . | few | TRBJ2-7
CASSLRGGSGDTQYF | TGTGCCAGCTCCCTCCGGGGGGGCTCCGGGGATACGCAGTATTTT | TRBV2 | TRBD2 | many | TRBJ2-3
CASSPRAGYQETQYF | TGTGCCAGCAGCCCCCGGGCAGGCTACCAAGAGACCCAGTACTTC | TRBV7-6 | . | . | TRBJ2-5
CASRAGGASYNEQFF | TGTGCCAGCAGGGCCGGGGGGGCCTCCTACAATGAGCAGTTCTTC | TRBV6-6 | TRBD2 | many | TRBJ2-1
CASSLAPGTSYEQYF | TGTGCCAGCAGCTTAGCCCCGGGGACAAGCTACGAGCAGTACTTC | TRBV11-2 | . | few | TRBJ2-7
CASSPRPGQGAGGTEAFF | TGCGCCAGCAGCCCGCGACCGGGACAGGGGGCAGGGGGCACTGAAGCTTTCTTT | TRBV5-1 | TRBD1 | . | TRBJ1-1
CASSPANSDTQYF | TGTGCCAGCAGTCCCGCTAACTCCGATACGCAGTATTTT | TRBV27 | . | many | TRBJ2-3
CASNRAGEDTQYF | TGTGCCAGCAATCGAGCGGGGGAAGATACGCAGTATTTT | TRBV9 | TRBD2 | . | TRBJ2-3
CSARGANNEKLFF | TGCAGTGCTAGAGGGGCGAATAATGAAAAACTGTTTTTT | TRBV20-1 | . | . | TRBJ1-4
CASSLAGGSGDTQYF | TGTGCCAGCAGTCTCGCGGGGGGAAGCGGAGATACGCAGTATTTT | TRBV28 | TRBD2 | . | TRBJ2-3
CASSPGHANTGELFF | TGTGCCAGCAGTCCGGGACACGCTAACACCGGGGAGCTGTTTTTT | TRBV2 | . | many | TRBJ2-2
CASSLAREKAGELFF | TGTGCCAGCAGCTTAGCGAGGGAAAAGGCCGGGGAGCTGTTTTTT | TRBV7-2 | . | few | TRBJ2-2
CASRPQASTDTQYF | TGTGCCAGCCGCCCACAGGCTAGCACAGATACGCAGTATTTT | TRBV5-5 | . | many | TRBJ2-3
CASSLGTNYGYTF | TGTGCCAGCAGTTTAGGGACCAACTATGGCTACACCTTC | TRBV28 | . | many | TRBJ1-2
CSATRPGTGNEQFF | TGCAGTGCTACACGACCCGGGACAGGGAATGAGCAGTTCTTC | TRBV20-1 | TRBD1 | many | TRBJ2-1
CASSSRDSYSNQPQHF | TGTGCCAGCAGTTCCAGGGACAGTTATAGCAATCAGCCCCAGCATTTT | TRBV6-2/TRBV6-3 | TRBD1 | few | TRBJ1-5
CASSYPDSSSYEQYF | TGTGCCAGCAGTTATCCGGACAGCAGCTCCTACGAGCAGTACTTC | TRBV6-2/TRBV6-3 | . | . | TRBJ2-7
CAWTGGKSAGTYEQYF | TGTGCCTGGACAGGGGGCAAATCTGCGGGGACCTACGAGCAGTACTTC | TRBV30 | TRBD1 | . | TRBJ2-7
CASSLGGFSGANVLTF | TGCGCCAGCAGCCTCGGGGGGTTCTCTGGGGCCAACGTCCTGACTTTC | TRBV5-1 | TRBD2 | many | TRBJ2-6
CASSLARVLRGTDTQYF | TGTGCCAGCAGCTTAGCGCGGGTACTGCGCGGCACAGATACGCAGTATTTT | TRBV7-9 | . | . | TRBJ2-3
CASSRSGGGTDTQYF | TGTGCCAGCAGCCGGAGCGGGGGGGGCACAGATACGCAGTATTTT | TRBV5-4 | TRBD2 | many | TRBJ2-3
CASSHPPGQPYGYTF | TGCGCCAGCAGCCACCCCCCGGGACAGCCCTATGGCTACACCTTC | TRBV4-1 | TRBD1 | few | TRBJ1-2
CASSRRDGRSGELFF | TGTGCCAGCAGCCGCCGGGACGGGAGATCCGGGGAGCTGTTTTTT | TRBV7-9 | . | few | TRBJ2-2
CSVEQGAGDTQYF | TGCAGCGTTGAACAAGGGGCAGGGGATACGCAGTATTTT | TRBV29-1 | . | many | TRBJ2-3
CASSPRQGVRYEQYF | TGTGCCAGCAGCCCCCGACAGGGAGTACGCTACGAGCAGTACTTC | TRBV3-1 | TRBD1 | few | TRBJ2-7
CASSLSLAVYNEQFF | TGTGCCAGCAGCTTATCACTAGCGGTTTACAATGAGCAGTTCTTC | TRBV7-3 | TRBD2 | . | TRBJ2-1
CASSLYPVSSGANVLTF | TGTGCCAGCAGTTTATATCCAGTTAGCTCTGGGGCCAACGTCCTGACTTTC | TRBV27 | . | . | TRBJ2-6